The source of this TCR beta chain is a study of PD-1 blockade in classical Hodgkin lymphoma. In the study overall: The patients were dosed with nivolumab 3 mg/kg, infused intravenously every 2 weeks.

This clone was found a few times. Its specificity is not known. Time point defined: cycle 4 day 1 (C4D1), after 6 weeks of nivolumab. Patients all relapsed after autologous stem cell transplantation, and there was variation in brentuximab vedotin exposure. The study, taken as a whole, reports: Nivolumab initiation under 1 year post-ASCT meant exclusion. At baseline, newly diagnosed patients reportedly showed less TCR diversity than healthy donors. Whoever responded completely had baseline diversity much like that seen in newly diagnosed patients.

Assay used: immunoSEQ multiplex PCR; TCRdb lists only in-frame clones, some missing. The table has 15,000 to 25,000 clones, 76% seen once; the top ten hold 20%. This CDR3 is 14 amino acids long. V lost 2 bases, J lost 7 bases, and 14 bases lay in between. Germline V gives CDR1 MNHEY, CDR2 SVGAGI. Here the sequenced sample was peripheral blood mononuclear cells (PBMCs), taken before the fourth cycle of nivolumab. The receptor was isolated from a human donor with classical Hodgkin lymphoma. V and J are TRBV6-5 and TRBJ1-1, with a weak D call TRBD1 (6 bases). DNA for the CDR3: TGTGCCAGCAGTTACCAGGGGTTGAACTTTGAAGCTTTCTTT. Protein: CASSYQGLNFEAFF.